This TCR beta chain derives from a study of T cell responses to AZD1222 COVID-19 vaccine. Study-level results: Reportedly, nearly half of unique spike TCRs recognized epitopes outside B.1.351/B.1.1.7 mutations.

The data were produced by immunoSEQ multiplex PCR, yet TCRdb's version contains in-frame clones alone and is incomplete. The table records just under 95,000 clones, approximately 84% of them present only once. Concerning this clone: Antigen specificity is unknown.

The sample was peripheral blood, taken on day 0 of AZD1222 vaccination. The TCR sequence derives from an adult in good health.

The DNA for the CDR3 is TGTGCCAGCAGCTTATTTACTAGCGGGGTCACCGGGGAGCTGTTTTTT. This translates into CASSLFTSGVTGELFF. The rearrangement joins TRBV11-2 to TRBJ2-2, with 10 bases identical to TRBD2. The CDR3 is made up of 16 amino acids. Germline CDR1 is SGHAT and CDR2 is FQNNGV. J lost 4 bases, V lost 2 bases, and 4 bases had no gene match.